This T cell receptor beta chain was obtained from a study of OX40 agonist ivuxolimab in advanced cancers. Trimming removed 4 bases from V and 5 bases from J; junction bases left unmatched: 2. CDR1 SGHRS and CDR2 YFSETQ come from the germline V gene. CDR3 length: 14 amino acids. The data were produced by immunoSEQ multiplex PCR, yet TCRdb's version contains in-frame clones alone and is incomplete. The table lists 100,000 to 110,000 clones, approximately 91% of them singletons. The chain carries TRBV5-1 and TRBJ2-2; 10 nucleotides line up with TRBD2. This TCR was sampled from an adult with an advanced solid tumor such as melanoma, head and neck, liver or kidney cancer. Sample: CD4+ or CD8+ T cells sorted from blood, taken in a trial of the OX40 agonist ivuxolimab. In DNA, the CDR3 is TGCGCCAGCAGCGTGGGACTAGCGACCGGGGAGCTGTTTTTT. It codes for CASSVGLATGELFF. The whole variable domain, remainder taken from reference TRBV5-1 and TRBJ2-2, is KAGVTQTPRYLIKTRGQQVTLSCSPISGHRSVSWYQQTPGQGLQFLFEYFSETQRNKGNFPGRFSGRQFSNSRSEMNVSTLELGDSALYLCASSVGLATGELFFGEGSRLTVL.